This T cell receptor beta chain derives from a study of cytomegalovirus exposure and HLA in healthy donors. Note on this clone: The antigen remains undetermined.

This CDR3 has 14 residues. CDR1 and CDR2 from the germline V gene are MNHEY and SMNVEV (reference sequence). Study-wide results and limits: TCR beta sequences reportedly predicted the HLA-A and HLA-B alleles of most subjects accurately.

This PCR relied on a set of 60 Vbeta primers and 13 Jbeta primers. The method was immunoSEQ multiplex PCR; TCRdb's version includes in-frame clones alone and lacks a portion of them. The sample has roughly 100,000 clones, approximately 16% seen once. This chain links TRBV27 with TRBJ2-1; 9 bases match TRBD2. This TCR came from a female donor in good health and CMV-seronegative. The sample was PBMCs. In DNA form, the CDR3 reads TGTGCAACAGCTAGGGCTAGCGGGATAAATGAGCAGTTCTTC. Its translation is CATARASGINEQFF.